The rows below give T cell receptor beta chains drawn from one sample of a study of blood T cell repertoires in COVID-19. Measured with immunoSEQ multiplex PCR; TCRdb has only the in-frame clones, and not every one. The sample lists approximately 130,000 clones, about 89% occurring once. The sample taken for sequencing was peripheral blood. The receptors here all came from a middle-aged man with active COVID-19. The CDR3 runs from the conserved cysteine through the conserved F or W. The D gene is left open where the match is weak. Not all rows give a size; the values are once, few, many and, for expanded clones, a class.

TRBD2,18,TRBJ2-5,-,TRBV11-3,TGTGCCAGCAGCTCGGGACAGGGACCACTAGCGGGGGCGGAGACCCAGTACTTC,CASSSGQGPLAGAETQYF
-,15,TRBJ1-2,-,TRBV30,TGTGCCTGGAGTGTACGCCGGACAGCCAGCTATGGCTACACCTTC,CAWSVRRTASYGYTF
TRBD2,15,TRBJ2-3,-,TRBV6-5,TGTGCCAGCAGAACCTGGACTAGCGAATCAGATACGCAGTATTTT,CASRTWTSESDTQYF
TRBD1,13,TRBJ1-1,-,TRBV3-1/TRBV3-2,TGTGCCAGCAGCCTGGGACAGGTCCCTGAAGCTTTCTTT,CASSLGQVPEAFF
-,11,TRBJ1-1,-,TRBV7-9,TGTGCCAGCAGAAGCGACTATGAAGCTTTCTTT,CASRSDYEAFF
-,17,TRBJ1-2,-,TRBV19,TGTGCCAGTAGTATGGGAGGGGACCGGGTAGGAAGGAGAGGCTACACCTTC,CASSMGGDRVGRRGYTF
-,15,TRBJ2-2,once,TRBV6-5,TGTGCCAGCAGACAAGGGCGGGGAATCACCGGGGAGCTGTTTTTT,CASRQGRGITGELFF
-,12,TRBJ2-3,-,TRBV30,TGTGCCTGGAGTGTACAAGCAGATACGCAGTATTTT,CAWSVQADTQYF
-,15,TRBJ2-2,-,TRBV5-6,TGTGCCAGCAGCTTGAGGACAGCGGGATCCGGGGAGCTGTTTTTT,CASSLRTAGSGELFF
-,12,TRBJ2-5,-,TRBV18,TGTGCCAGCTCACCACGAGGAGAGACCCAGTACTTC,CASSPRGETQYF
-,15,TRBJ1-3,-,TRBV7-3,TGTGCCAGCAGCTTAGCGGCGGGGGTAGGAAACACCATATATTTT,CASSLAAGVGNTIYF
-,17,TRBJ2-1,-,TRBV6-6,TGTGCCAGCAGTCAAAGGAGAGGAAGCGGACCCTACAATGAGCAGTTCTTC,CASSQRRGSGPYNEQFF
-,16,TRBJ2-1,-,TRBV7-2,TGTGCCAGCAGCTTAGGTGGCGGGGGCAAACACAATGAGCAGTTCTTC,CASSLGGGGKHNEQFF
TRBD1,16,TRBJ1-2,-,TRBV24-1,TGTGCCACCATGGGGACAGGGGGCTCTGGGGACTATGGCTACACCTTC,CATMGTGGSGDYGYTF
-,14,TRBJ1-2,-,TRBV5-8,TGTGCCAGCAGCTTGGGCAGGTCGGCCTATGGCTACACCTTC,CASSLGRSAYGYTF
TRBD1,16,TRBJ1-1,-,TRBV6-6,TGTGCCAGCAGTTACATTCCGACAGGGTTGTTCCCTGAAGCTTTCTTT,CASSYIPTGLFPEAFF
TRBD2,16,TRBJ2-7,-,TRBV5-1,TGCGCCAGCAGCTTGCGTAGCGGGGGAGCTTTATACGAGCAGTACTTC,CASSLRSGGALYEQYF
TRBD2,14,TRBJ2-2,-,TRBV10-3,TGTGCCATCGGTAGCGGGGGGGACACCGGGGAGCTGTTTTTT,CAIGSGGDTGELFF
-,14,TRBJ1-1,-,TRBV2,TGTGCCAGCAGTGAAGTTCCAGTTCTCACTGAAGCTTTCTTT,CASSEVPVLTEAFF
TRBD1,15,TRBJ1-1,once,TRBV27,TGTGCCAGCAGTTCCCACGGACAGGGCGCCCTTGCGGCTTTCTTT,CASSSHGQGALAAFF
-,13,TRBJ1-1,-,TRBV9,TGTGCCAGCAGAAGGGAGGAAGAGACTGAAGCTTTCTTT,CASRREEETEAFF
TRBD1,14,TRBJ1-6,-,TRBV7-2,TGTGCCAGCAGCTTACAGGGGGGAAATTCACCCCTCCACTTT,CASSLQGGNSPLHF
-,15,TRBJ2-3,-,TRBV6-6,TGTGCCAGCAGTTTGGGCACAGGGAGCACAGATACGCAGTATTTT,CASSLGTGSTDTQYF
-,13,TRBJ1-2,-,TRBV12-3/TRBV12-4,TGTGCCAGCAGTTGGGGGGGGCTCGGTGGCTACACCTTC,CASSWGGLGGYTF
-,12,TRBJ1-2,-,TRBV30,TGTGCCTGGAGTGTGAAGGGGCCTGGCTACACCTTC,CAWSVKGPGYTF
-,13,TRBJ1-2,-,TRBV2,TGTGCCAGCAGTGACGACAGTAGAGGAGGCTACACCTTC,CASSDDSRGGYTF
TRBD1,15,TRBJ1-2,-,TRBV6-5,TGTGCCAGCAGTTACTCCGGGACAGGGGGCTATGGCTACACCTTC,CASSYSGTGGYGYTF
-,13,TRBJ2-3,few,TRBV7-9,TGTGCCAGCATTTTACCCTCCGGGGATACGCAGTATTTT,CASILPSGDTQYF
TRBD2,15,TRBJ2-7,few,TRBV4-3,TGCGCCAGCAGCCAAGAGGAGCGGGGGGACTACGAGCAGTACTTC,CASSQEERGDYEQYF
-,14,TRBJ1-5,once,TRBV28,TGTGCCAGCAGTTTGAGCGGACTTTGGCAGCCCCAGCATTTT,CASSLSGLWQPQHF
TRBD1,15,TRBJ1-1,-,TRBV5-1,TGCGCCAGCAGCGTGGAGTCAGGGGGCTGGACTGAAGCTTTCTTT,CASSVESGGWTEAFF
-,15,TRBJ1-1,-,TRBV5-6,TGTGCCAGCAGCTTGATTTCGGGGGGACAAACTGAAGCTTTCTTT,CASSLISGGQTEAFF
-,13,TRBJ2-5,-,TRBV7-7,TGTGCCAGCAGCTTAAACAGACGAGAGACCCAGTACTTC,CASSLNRRETQYF
TRBD2,18,TRBJ2-3,-,TRBV7-9,TGTGCCAGCAGCTTAGATTTAGCGGGGGGAACCTTTCCAGATACGCAGTATTTT,CASSLDLAGGTFPDTQYF
-,17,TRBJ2-1,-,TRBV1,TGCACCAGCAGCCAAGATCTATCGCGGGGAGGGGACAATGAGCAGTTCTTC,CTSSQDLSRGGDNEQFF
-,12,TRBJ1-1,-,TRBV30,TGTGCCTGGACAGGGGATGACACTGAAGCTTTCTTT,CAWTGDDTEAFF
-,13,TRBJ1-2,-,TRBV6-2/TRBV6-3,TGTGCCAGCAGTTACGGGCTGTTCTATGGCTACACCTTC,CASSYGLFYGYTF
TRBD1,14,TRBJ2-5,-,TRBV5-1,TGCGCCAGCTCCCTGGGGACAGTCCAAGAGACCCAGTACTTC,CASSLGTVQETQYF
-,13,TRBJ1-2,-,TRBV10-3,TGTGCCATCTCTCAGGCAGCTAACTATGGCTACACCTTC,CAISQAANYGYTF
-,14,TRBJ2-2,-,TRBV11-2,TGTGCCAGCAGCCGGACAGAGAACACCGGGGAGCTGTTTTTT,CASSRTENTGELFF
-,16,TRBJ1-6,-,TRBV7-2,TGTGCCAGCAGCTTAGAGGGGGGGGTCGCGAATTCACCCCTCCACTTT,CASSLEGGVANSPLHF
TRBD1,13,TRBJ1-1,few,TRBV7-9,TGTGCCAGCAGCATCGGACAGGGGGCTGAAGCTTTCTTT,CASSIGQGAEAFF
-,16,TRBJ2-6,-,TRBV23-1,TGCGCCAGAAGGGGGGGCAGAAAGTCTGGGGCCAACGTCCTGACTTTC,CARRGGRKSGANVLTF
-,13,TRBJ2-7,-,TRBV27,TGTGCCGCTCACCCCGACAGCACCTACGAGCAGTACTTC,CAAHPDSTYEQYF
-,15,TRBJ1-1,-,TRBV3-1/TRBV3-2,TGTGCCAGCAGCCAAGAATTGGCAGATAACACTGAAGCTTTCTTT,CASSQELADNTEAFF
TRBD2,16,TRBJ2-3,-,TRBV7-9,TGTGCCAGCAGCCGTGGGACTAGCGGGGCCACAGATACGCAGTATTTT,CASSRGTSGATDTQYF
-,16,TRBJ2-1,-,TRBV7-3,TGTGCCAGCAGCTTACAACGGGAGAGCTCCTACAATGAGCAGTTCTTC,CASSLQRESSYNEQFF
TRBD2,16,TRBJ2-1,-,TRBV9,TGTGCCAGCAGCGTAGTCCGGGGGGTCTCCTACAATGAGCAGTTCTTC,CASSVVRGVSYNEQFF
TRBD1,15,TRBJ2-2,-,TRBV11-3,TGTGCCAGCAGCCTCCGGACAGGGACTACCGGGGAGCTGTTTTTT,CASSLRTGTTGELFF
-,16,TRBJ2-1,-,TRBV18,TGTGCCAGCTCAAAAGGCGGCATGGCGTTTATCAATGAGCAGTTCTTC,CASSKGGMAFINEQFF
-,15,TRBJ1-5,-,TRBV7-2,TGTGCCAGCAGCGCCTCAGGAGGGCTCAATCAGCCCCAGCATTTT,CASSASGGLNQPQHF
-,12,TRBJ1-6,-,TRBV12-3/TRBV12-4,TGTGCCAGCAGTTTACAAAATTCACCCCTCCACTTT,CASSLQNSPLHF
-,15,TRBJ1-2,few,TRBV19,TGTGCCAGTAGTTACCGACAGGCGGGTTCCTATGGCTACACCTTC,CASSYRQAGSYGYTF
-,16,TRBJ1-6,-,TRBV4-2,TGTGCCAGCAGCCAAACTGCTGACTCCTATAATTCACCCCTCCACTTT,CASSQTADSYNSPLHF
TRBD1,13,TRBJ1-1,-,TRBV7-9,TGTGCCAGCAGCGGACAGGGGGGCACTGAAGCTTTCTTT,CASSGQGGTEAFF
-,13,TRBJ2-3,-,TRBV5-6,TGTGCCAGCAGCTCCCATCCAGCAGATACGCAGTATTTT,CASSSHPADTQYF
TRBD2,16,TRBJ2-7,-,TRBV6-1,TGTGCCAGCAGTGAGCCGACTAGCGGGGGGGCGGGCGAGCAGTACTTC,CASSEPTSGGAGEQYF
TRBD1,17,TRBJ1-1,once,TRBV6-6,TGTGCCAGCAGTCAGGGACAGGGCCGGGGTGTTCACACTGAAGCTTTCTTT,CASSQGQGRGVHTEAFF